One and the same sample provided the 10 T cell receptor beta chains below, sequenced in a study of T cell repertoires in cytomegalovirus infection. Using its own MiXCR run on the reads, TCRdb lists one record per CDR3 protein. The table records approximately 700,000 distinct CDR3 sequences, 35% of them present only once. What was sequenced was PBMCs. The origin of the receptors is a human donor in good health (CMV status not recorded). Some clones in this sample may be carry-over from other donors' samples.

There are many counts of this clonotype. This chain links TRBV7-9 with TRBJ1-6; no clear D. Per the germline V gene, CDR1 is SEHNR and CDR2 is FQNEAQ (reference sequence). The CDR3 has 14 residues. The germline V and J ends were trimmed by 4 bases and 10 bases, with 14 bases remaining between them. DNA for the CDR3: TGTGCCAGCAGCTCATTGGAAGTGCGGTCACCCCTCCACTTT. It encodes CASSSLEVRSPLHF. Combining the CDR3 with reference TRBV7-9 and TRBJ1-6 gives the whole variable domain DTGVSQNPRHKITKRGQNVTFRCDPISEHNRLYWYRQTLGQGPEFLTYFQNEAQLEKSRLLSDRFSAERPKGSFSTLEIQRTEQGDSAMYLCASSSLEVRSPLHFGNGTRLTVT.

This clonotype turned up a few times. The chain joins TRBV7-8 to TRBJ1-1, with TRBD1 as a possible D gene (6 bases). V lost 8 bases, J lost 7 bases, and 20 bases lay in between. Germline CDR1 is SGHVS and CDR2 is FQNEAQ. The CDR3 totals 14 residues. As DNA, the CDR3 is TGTGCCAGCGGGAGGGGGGAACGACAGTTTGAAGCTTTCTTT. Protein: CASGRGERQFEAFF. Based on the CDR3 plus reference TRBV7-8 and TRBJ1-1, the full variable domain is GAGVSQSPRYKVAKRGQDVALRCDPISGHVSLFWYQQALGQGPEFLTYFQNEAQLDKSGLPSDRFFAERPEGSVSTLKIQRTQQEDSAVYLCASGRGERQFEAFFGQGTRLTVV.

This clonotype has just a few counts. The chain employs TRBV20-1 and TRBJ2-1, with 7 bases aligning to TRBD1. This CDR3 contains 16 residues. With V trimmed by 0 bases and J by 3 bases, 8 bases remained unmatched. The germline CDR1 and CDR2 sequences are DFQATT and SNEGSKA (reference sequence). CDR3 loop: CSARDPPGGIYNEQFF. The CDR3 region has the DNA TGCAGTGCTAGAGATCCCCCAGGGGGAATCTACAATGAGCAGTTCTTC.

Regarding this clonotype: The conserved final phenylalanine or tryptophan is absent from the CDR3, which likely points to a read error. The DNA is omitted, as the CDR3 cannot be located on it reliably, and the CDR3 follows TCRdb's listing. The CDR3 spells CASSLFPDTHYV. The chain combines TRBV28 with TRBJ2-3. CDR1 and CDR2 from the germline V gene are MDHEN and SYDVKM. The length of the CDR3 is 12 amino acids, counting both ends.

The chain is built from TRBV12-3 or TRBV12-4 and TRBJ2-7; 8 nucleotides agree with TRBD2. CDR3 length: 14 residues. Losses at the gene ends were 6 bases for V and 0 bases for J; bases not matched to a gene: 4. In DNA form, the CDR3 reads TGTGCCAGCAGGAGTAGCGGGGCCTCCTACGAGCAGTACTTC. It translates to CASRSSGASYEQYF.

This clonotype was seen only once. A read error is possible here, since a much larger clone lies one base away. The CDR3 region has the DNA TGTGCCAGCCGCACTAACAGGGCCGAGCAGTACTTC. It yields the protein CASRTNRAEQYF. This rearrangement joins TRBV28 to TRBJ2-7; perhaps TRBD1 as D (6 bases). The CDR3 sequence is 12 residues long. Per germline, CDR1 MDHEN and CDR2 SYDVKM. The V and J ends lost 8 bases and 6 bases respectively, with 14 bases between them.

The V call is TRBV28, the J call TRBJ2-2; 7 nucleotides line up with TRBD2. Germline CDR1 reads MDHEN; CDR2 reads SYDVKM. CDR3 length: 13 residues. Losses at the gene ends were 11 bases for V and 1 base for J; bases not matched to a gene: 4. The CDR3 region has the DNA TGTGCCCTGGCTAGCGGGAACACCGGGGAGCTGTTTTTT. Amino acid sequence: CALASGNTGELFF.

The chain couples TRBV28 to TRBJ2-3, with 12 nucleotides matching TRBD2. The CDR3 loop spans 16 amino acids. The ends lost 3 bases at V and 7 bases at J; junction bases unmatched: 8. Germline loops: CDR1 MDHEN, CDR2 SYDVKM. The DNA of the CDR3 is TGTGCCAGCAGTTTGGGTTTGACTAGCGGGAGTCATACGCAGTATTTT. This encodes CASSLGLTSGSHTQYF.

The V call is TRBV2, the J call TRBJ2-2; 9 bases line up with TRBD2. The CDR3 is made up of 15 amino acids. The germline V gene has CDR1 SNHLY and CDR2 FYNNEI. The trim removed 8 bases at V and 4 bases at J, leaving 8 bases unmatched. CDR3 loop: CASGVGLAVTGELFF. The CDR3, as DNA: TGTGCCAGCGGCGTGGGACTAGCAGTCACCGGGGAGCTGTTTTTT.

Many counts were recorded for this clonotype. V and J are TRBV28 and TRBJ2-7; 12 bases are shared with TRBD1. CDR1 is MDHEN and CDR2 is SYDVKM in the germline V gene. J was trimmed by 4 bases and V by 5 bases; bases with no gene match: 9. The CDR3 contains 16 residues. CDR3 coding DNA: TGTGCCAGCAGTCCAGGCCGGGACAGGGGGCGATACGAGCAGTACTTC. Translated, it gives CASSPGRDRGRYEQYF. Supplemented by reference TRBV28 and TRBJ2-7, the full variable domain reads DVKVTQSSRYLVKRTGEKVFLECVQDMDHENMFWYRQDPGLGLRLIYFSYDVKMKEKGDIPEGYSVSREKKERFSLILESASTNQTSMYLCASSPGRDRGRYEQYFGPGTRLTVT.